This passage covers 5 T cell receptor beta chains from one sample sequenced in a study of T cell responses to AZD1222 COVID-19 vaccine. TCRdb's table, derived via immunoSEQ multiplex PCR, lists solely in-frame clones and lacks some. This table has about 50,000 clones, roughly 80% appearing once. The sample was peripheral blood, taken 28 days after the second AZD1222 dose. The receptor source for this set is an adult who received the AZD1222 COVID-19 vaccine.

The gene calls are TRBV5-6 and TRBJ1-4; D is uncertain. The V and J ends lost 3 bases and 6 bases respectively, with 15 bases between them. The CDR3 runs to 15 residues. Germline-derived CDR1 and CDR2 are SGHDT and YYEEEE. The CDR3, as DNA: TGTGCCAGCAGCTCGTCGCGGGATCGTTATGAAAAACTGTTTTTT. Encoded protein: CASSSSRDRYEKLFF.

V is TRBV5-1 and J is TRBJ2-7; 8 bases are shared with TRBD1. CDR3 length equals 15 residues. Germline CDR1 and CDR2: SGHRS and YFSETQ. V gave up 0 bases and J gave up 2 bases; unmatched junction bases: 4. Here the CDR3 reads CASSLGTGHPYEQYF. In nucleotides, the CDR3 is TGCGCCAGCAGCTTGGGGACAGGGCACCCCTACGAGCAGTACTTC.

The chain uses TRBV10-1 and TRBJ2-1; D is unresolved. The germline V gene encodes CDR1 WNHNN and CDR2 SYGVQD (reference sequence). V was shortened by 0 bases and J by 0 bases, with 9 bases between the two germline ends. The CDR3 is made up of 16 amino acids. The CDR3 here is CASSESLSDSYNEQFF. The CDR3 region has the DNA TGCGCCAGCAGTGAGTCCCTGAGTGACTCCTACAATGAGCAGTTCTTC.

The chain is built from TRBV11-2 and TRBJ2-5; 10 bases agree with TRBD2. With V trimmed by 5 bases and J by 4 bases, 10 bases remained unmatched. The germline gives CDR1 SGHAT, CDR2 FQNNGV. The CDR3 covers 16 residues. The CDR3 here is CASSEPGLALVETQYF. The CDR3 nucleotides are TGTGCCAGCAGCGAACCGGGACTAGCGCTGGTAGAGACCCAGTACTTC. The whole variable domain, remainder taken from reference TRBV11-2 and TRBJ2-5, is EAGVAQSPRYKIIEKRQSVAFWCNPISGHATLYWYQQILGQGPKLLIQFQNNGVVDDSQLPKDRFSAERLKGVDSTLKIQPAKLEDSAVYLCASSEPGLALVETQYFGPGTRLLVL.

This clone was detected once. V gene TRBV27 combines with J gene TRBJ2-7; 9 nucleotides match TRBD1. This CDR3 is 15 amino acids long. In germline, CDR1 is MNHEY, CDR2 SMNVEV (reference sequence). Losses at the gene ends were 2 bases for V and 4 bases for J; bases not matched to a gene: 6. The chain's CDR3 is CASSLRDRAGYEQYF. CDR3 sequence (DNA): TGTGCCAGCAGTTTAAGGGACAGGGCGGGATACGAGCAGTACTTC.